The 9 T cell receptor beta chains in this list originate from one sample, sequenced in a study. Treg sorting used a CD4+CD25+CD127-/low gate. TCRdb re-derived calls from the 5' RACE reads in MiXCR, one entry per CDR3 protein. The table lists over 25,000 distinct CDR3 sequences, over 25% of them singletons. The specimen sequenced was tumor-infiltrating Tregs sorted from the breast tumor. These receptors all come from a female donor with breast cancer.

Turning to this clonotype: One junction end disagrees with the germline gene, perhaps due to a read error. The CDR3 here is CASSPRQGAYKANVQTF. The DNA of the CDR3 is TGTGCCAGCAGCCCTAGACAGGGGGCTTATAAGGCCAACGTCCAGACTTTC. The chain links TRBV4-1 to TRBJ2-6; 10 bases agree with TRBD1. This CDR3 has 17 amino acids. The germline CDR1 and CDR2 sequences are MGHRA and YSYEKL.

This clonotype was observed at least ten times. The chain recombines TRBV12-3 or TRBV12-4 with TRBJ1-2; TRBD1 is a possible D gene (5 bases). The CDR3 runs to 13 residues. V dropped 0 bases and J dropped 7 bases, with 9 bases sitting between them. Here the CDR3 reads CASSLAQGFGYTF. DNA of the CDR3: TGTGCCAGCAGTTTAGCCCAGGGTTTTGGCTACACCTTC.

This clonotype has ten or more counts. For the CDR3, the DNA is TGTGCCAGCAGCTTGAGGGCATCAAAGTACAATGAGCAGTTCTTC. Translated: CASSLRASKYNEQFF. The rearrangement joins TRBV5-5 to TRBJ2-1, with D unclear. V was shortened by 1 base and J by 4 bases, with 12 bases between the two germline ends. The germline V gene encodes CDR1 SGHKS and CDR2 YYEKEE (reference sequence). There are 15 residues in the CDR3.

This clonotype was picked up many times. This chain uses TRBV12-3 or TRBV12-4 with TRBJ1-1; D unresolved. V gave up 2 bases and J gave up 2 bases, with 6 bases separating them. The CDR3 spans 13 residues. As DNA, the CDR3 is TGTGCCAGCAGTTTAACAGTTAACACTGAAGCTTTCTTT. The encoded protein is CASSLTVNTEAFF.

The V call is TRBV19, the J call TRBJ2-1; D remains ambiguous. Between the trimmed V and J ends, which lost 3 bases and 8 bases, there was a span of 8 bases. This CDR3 spans 12 amino acids. Germline values: CDR1 LNHDA, CDR2 SQIVND (reference sequence). The CDR3 spells CASSIAGDEQFF. In nucleotides, the CDR3 is TGTGCCAGTAGTATTGCAGGCGATGAGCAGTTCTTC.

This clonotype was detected ten times or more. The V call is TRBV5-4, the J call TRBJ2-1, with a tentative D call TRBD2 (5 bases). The germline gives CDR1 SGHNT, CDR2 YYREEE (reference sequence). The CDR3 covers 16 residues. Trimming removed 4 bases from V and 3 bases from J, with 17 bases in between. The CDR3 sequence is CASSPEGAAFYNEQFF. In nucleotides, the CDR3 is TGTGCCAGCAGCCCCGAGGGAGCCGCCTTCTACAATGAGCAGTTCTTC.

This clonotype came up a few times. The V and J genes are TRBV10-3 and TRBJ1-5; 7 bases line up with TRBD1. V lost 11 bases to trimming and J lost 4 bases; unmatched junction nucleotides: 8. Per the germline V gene, CDR1 is ENHRY and CDR2 is SYGVKD. The CDR3 consists of 13 residues. The CDR3 is CAASSGGNQPQHF. CDR3 DNA sequence: TGTGCCGCCTCCTCAGGGGGAAATCAGCCCCAGCATTTT.

The chain is built from TRBV7-9 and TRBJ1-1; D is unclear. V dropped 5 bases and J dropped 5 bases, with 12 bases sitting between them. Germline V gene data show CDR1 as SEHNR and CDR2 as FQNEAQ (reference sequence). This CDR3 has 13 residues. CDR3 sequence (DNA): TGTGCCAGCAGCCAACCCTGGGAGACTGAAGCTTTCTTT. Translating gives CASSQPWETEAFF.

Only a few counts were recorded for this clonotype. The gene calls are TRBV24-1 and TRBJ1-2; possibly TRBD1 for D (6 bases). Trimming left V 2 bases short and J 10 bases short, with 16 bases between. The germline gives CDR1 KGHDR, CDR2 SFDVKD. This CDR3 contains 14 residues. CDR3 residues: CATSDSGGLGDYTF. The CDR3 region has the DNA TGTGCCACCAGTGATTCCGGGGGCTTAGGGGACTACACCTTC.